Detailed here is one T cell receptor (beta chain). Its antigen is unknown. The PCR ran on 60 Vbeta and 13 Jbeta primers. The assay was immunoSEQ multiplex PCR, and TCRdb's table has in-frame clones only and misses some. This table has 150,000 to 170,000 clones, around 75% appearing once. This sample was taken from a study of cytomegalovirus exposure and HLA in healthy donors. The study's findings and limits: Per a prior analysis, the majority of TCR beta V segments were productive roughly 87% or roughly 30% of the time.

CDR1 is ENHRY, CDR2 SYGVKD, per germline. CDR3 length: 14 residues. The V and J ends lost 0 bases and 5 bases, in that order; junction bases with no gene match: 3. Sample: PBMCs. The V gene is TRBV10-3, the J gene TRBJ1-2, with 7 bases aligning to TRBD1. The TCR originated in a man aged 18-30 years in good health and CMV-seronegative. In DNA form, the CDR3 reads TGTGCCATCAGTGAGTCGAGGACAGGTTATGGCTACACCTTC. Its translation: CAISESRTGYGYTF.